This note documents a single T cell receptor (beta chain) sequence. Antigen unknown. The germline V gene encodes CDR1 LNHDA and CDR2 SQIVND (reference sequence). V dropped 1 base and J dropped 6 bases, with 16 bases sitting between them. The CDR3 covers 15 residues. This record belongs to a study of regulatory T cells in long-lasting Graves disease. Regarding the study as a whole: Few sampled subjects may have lowered accuracy.

The authors built TCR beta libraries using iRepertoire HTBI primers and Arm-PCR of CDR3 regions. TCRdb itself ran the multiplex PCR reads through MiXCR, one entry per CDR3 protein. Of approximately 490,000 distinct CDR3 sequences in the sample, 15% to 20% were seen once. The time point is: newly diagnosed GD, antithyroid drugs for less than 3 months. PBMC-derived RNA was used for the TCR library. This sample also belongs to another study, concerning T cells in Graves' hyperthyroidism and ophthalmopathy. Turning to that study: Absence of ophthalmopathy progression within 18 months defined stable Graves' hyperthyroidism.

The chain employs TRBV19 and TRBJ2-7; the D gene is possibly TRBD1 (5 bases). This specimen was peripheral blood mononuclear cells (PBMCs), taken at new diagnosis, from a patient treated with antithyroid drugs. This receptor was obtained from a man aged 40-55 years with Graves disease. DNA for the CDR3: TGTGCCAGTAGTATAGTCGCCGAGCAGGGTGGCGAGCAGTACTTC. Protein sequence: CASSIVAEQGGEQYF.